This T cell receptor beta chain came from a study of CD8 T cells in Susac syndrome. General observations from the study: The study's TCR sequencing and HLA analysis drew on a certain number of individuals. That number was acknowledged as relatively small.

The CDR3 runs 13 residues. From germline, CDR1 is SGDLS and CDR2 YYNGEE. V gave up 0 bases and J gave up 11 bases, with 13 bases separating them. Random hexamers were used to reverse transcribe about 0.5 to 1 ug of RNA. An immunoSEQ multiplex PCR amplified TCR beta CDR3 over 54 Vbeta and 13 Jbeta. Via MiXCR, TCRdb re-called the immunoSEQ multiplex PCR reads, giving one row per CDR3 protein. The sample yields 250,000 to 300,000 distinct CDR3 sequences, 65% to 90% seen once. To note about this clonotype: Its matching antigen is unknown.

Sequencing of TCR beta, carried out with a high-throughput approach, was applied to CD8+ and CD4+ T cells from the blood. The material sequenced was CD8+ T cells from PBMCs. V gene TRBV9 combines with J gene TRBJ2-3, with D tentatively TRBD2 (5 bases). The TCR sequence derives from a human donor with multiple sclerosis. The CDR3 sequence: CASSVVAGPRQYF. The DNA for the CDR3 is TGTGCCAGCAGCGTAGTGGCGGGCCCCCGGCAGTATTTT. Full variable domain (remainder filled in from reference TRBV9 and TRBJ2-3): DSGVTQTPKHLITATGQRVTLRCSPRSGDLSVYWYQQSLDQGLQFLIQYYNGEERAKGNILERFSAQQFPDLHSELNLSSLELGDSALYFCASSVVAGPRQYFGPGTRLTVL.